This T cell receptor beta chain appears in the sequencing data of a study of graft-versus-host responses after intestinal transplantation. Study context: Uniformly, recipients were administered anti-thymocyte globulin induction with subsequent tacrolimus and steroids for approximately 3 years. Study-level findings and limits: Some GvH clones were seen earlier in gut or blood, suggesting intestinal origin.

In regard to this clone: Antigen unknown.

Produced via immunoSEQ multiplex PCR; TCRdb's table is partial and in-frame only. Here the sample spans roughly 56,000 clones, around nine tenths being singletons. Germline V gene data show CDR1 as SGHKS and CDR2 as YYEKEE (reference sequence). V was cut by 0 bases and J by 4 bases, with 10 bases left in between. This CDR3 comprises 14 residues. The chain joins TRBV5-5 to TRBJ2-5; possibly TRBD1 or TRBD2 for D (5 bases each). Material: PBMCs, obtained roughly 120 days after intestinal transplantation. The sequence derives from a human patient who received an intestinal transplant, so some T cells may come from the graft donor. This CDR3 is CASSLGMGTETQYF. The DNA of the CDR3 is TGTGCCAGCAGCTTGGGGATGGGGACAGAGACCCAGTACTTC.